This is a list of T cell receptor beta chains from one sample in a study of T cell responses to AZD1222 COVID-19 vaccine. TCRdb's table, derived via immunoSEQ multiplex PCR, lists solely in-frame clones and lacks some. The sample has 95,000 to 150,000 clones; about 90% are singletons. The input for sequencing was peripheral blood, taken on day 0 of AZD1222 vaccination. The receptors were gathered from an adult in good health. CDR3s include the opening cysteine and the closing phenylalanine or tryptophan. A D gene is named only where the DNA matches it firmly. Clone size is stated in some rows and not others, as once, few, many or a class when expanded.

d_call	clone_size	j_call	v_call	cdr3_nt	cdr3_aa
NA	NA	TRBJ1-2	TRBV28	TGTGCCAGCAGCGGTTGGGACGGCTACACCTTC	CASSGWDGYTF
NA	NA	TRBJ1-1	TRBV18	TGTGCCAGCTCACCACTTGGGGCGGGGCTGCAGACTGAAGCTTTCTTT	CASSPLGAGLQTEAFF
NA	NA	TRBJ2-7	TRBV7-3	TGTGCCAGCAGCTTGACAGGATCTCCCTACGAGCAGTACTTC	CASSLTGSPYEQYF
NA	NA	TRBJ2-3	TRBV28	TGTGCCACAGAGTCGGGGAGTTGGAGCACAGATACGCAGTATTTT	CATESGSWSTDTQYF
NA	many	TRBJ2-2	TRBV5-8	TGTGCCAGCAGCTTTATGGGTTTCCGAGACAGAAACACCGGGGAGCTGTTTTTT	CASSFMGFRDRNTGELFF
NA	NA	TRBJ2-7	TRBV20-1	TGCAGTGCTGATCGACAGAGCGAGCAGTACTTC	CSADRQSEQYF
NA	NA	TRBJ2-1	TRBV5-4	TGTGCCAGCAGATCCGGGACATATGATTACAATGAGCAGTTCTTC	CASRSGTYDYNEQFF
NA	NA	TRBJ2-3	TRBV6-6	TGTGCCAGCAGTTATAATCGGGACAATACGCAGTATTTT	CASSYNRDNTQYF
NA	NA	TRBJ1-3	TRBV19	TGTGCCAGTCGTTTAGGGGACCTCAGTGGAAACACCATATATTTT	CASRLGDLSGNTIYF
NA	NA	TRBJ2-7	TRBV19	TGTGCCAGTATGAGAACGGGAGCCTACGAGCAGTACTTC	CASMRTGAYEQYF
TRBD1	NA	TRBJ2-7	TRBV27	TGTGCCAGCAGTTTATCCGGGACAGTCTACGAGCAGTACTTC	CASSLSGTVYEQYF
NA	NA	TRBJ2-2	TRBV6-5	TGTGCCAGCAGTTACTCGATGGGGGACAACACCGGGGAGCTGTTTTTT	CASSYSMGDNTGELFF
NA	NA	TRBJ2-7	TRBV3-1/TRBV3-2	TGTGCCAGCAGCCAAGGGCTACGGGGCCTCGAGCAGTACTTC	CASSQGLRGLEQYF
TRBD1	NA	TRBJ1-2	TRBV7-8	TGTGCCAGCAGCTTAGTGCAGAGGGGGCAGGTGAACTATGGCTACACCTTC	CASSLVQRGQVNYGYTF
NA	NA	TRBJ1-3	TRBV19	TGTGCCAGTAGTACCCTCCCCCAGGAGCGCTCTGGAAACACCATATATTTT	CASSTLPQERSGNTIYF
NA	NA	TRBJ1-1	TRBV10-2	TGCGCCAGCAGTGATACCGGAAGGTACACTGAAGCTTTCTTT	CASSDTGRYTEAFF
TRBD2	NA	TRBJ2-7	TRBV7-9	TGTGCCAGCAGCTTCCCCCCCGCTAGCGGGAGTGGCGAGCAGTACTTC	CASSFPPASGSGEQYF
NA	NA	TRBJ2-2	TRBV7-3	TGTGCCAGCAGCCCACAGGGAGCCGGGGAGCTGTTTTTT	CASSPQGAGELFF
NA	NA	TRBJ2-1	TRBV9	TGTGCCAGCAGTAGGGACCGCCGGGGTGAGCAGTTCTTC	CASSRDRRGEQFF
TRBD1	NA	TRBJ2-7	TRBV5-6	TGTGCCAGCAGCTTGGCCGGGACAGGGGGACTCCACGAGCAGTACTTC	CASSLAGTGGLHEQYF
NA	NA	TRBJ2-7	TRBV5-6	TGTGCCAGCAGCCAATACTTTATCTACGAGCAGTACTTC	CASSQYFIYEQYF
TRBD2	NA	TRBJ2-7	TRBV18	TGTGCCAGCTCACCTACGGCGGCGGGGGGGAGCGGCGAGCAGTACTTC	CASSPTAAGGSGEQYF
NA	few	TRBJ2-3	TRBV11-3	TGTGCCAGCAGCTTAGAGAGGGTCCCGAGCACAGATACGCAGTATTTT	CASSLERVPSTDTQYF
NA	NA	TRBJ1-2	TRBV6-5	TGTGCCAGCAGTTACACGACCGGATTGGTATATGGCTACACCTTC	CASSYTTGLVYGYTF
NA	NA	TRBJ1-5	TRBV6-5	TGTGCCAGCAGCTCCGGGCTCGGGCAGCCCCAGCATTTT	CASSSGLGQPQHF
TRBD1	NA	TRBJ1-5	TRBV4-1	TGCGCCAGCAGCCTATCGACGGGACAGGGGGTGCCCCAGCATTTT	CASSLSTGQGVPQHF
NA	NA	TRBJ1-2	TRBV6-5	TGTGCCAGCAGTTACGAAGGCGGACCCTATGGCTACACCTTC	CASSYEGGPYGYTF
TRBD1	NA	TRBJ1-5	TRBV27	TGTGCCAGCAGTCCCTCGCAGGGGGAGAGCAATCAGCCCCAGCATTTT	CASSPSQGESNQPQHF
TRBD1	NA	TRBJ2-3	TRBV30	TGTGCCTGGGTCAACAGGGGGATGAGCACAGATACGCAGTATTTT	CAWVNRGMSTDTQYF
NA	NA	TRBJ2-7	TRBV7-8	TGTGCCAGCAGCTTAGGCAGCAGCTCCTACGAGCAGTACTTC	CASSLGSSSYEQYF
TRBD1	NA	TRBJ2-7	TRBV11-2	TGTGCCAGCAGCTTTGGACAGGGCTACGAGCAGTACTTC	CASSFGQGYEQYF
NA	NA	TRBJ1-1	TRBV5-1	TGCGCCAGCAGCTTGGTTGATGGGAGAAACACTGGAGCTTTCTTT	CASSLVDGRNTGAFF
TRBD1	NA	TRBJ2-3	TRBV7-9	TGTGCCAGCAGCCCCCGGACAGGGAGGCTCACAGATACGCAGTATTTT	CASSPRTGRLTDTQYF
NA	NA	TRBJ2-1	TRBV11-2	TGTGCCAGCACCTCGACAGCCTCCTACAATGAGCAGTTCTTC	CASTSTASYNEQFF
NA	once	TRBJ1-2	TRBV5-6	TGTGCCAGCAGAGAGGCCGGCAGGGGAGAGGATGGCTACACCTTC	CASREAGRGEDGYTF
NA	few	TRBJ1-2	TRBV6-5	TGTGCCAGCGGCTTAGACCCACTCATCAACTATGGCTACACCTTC	CASGLDPLINYGYTF
NA	NA	TRBJ2-7	TRBV7-3	TGTGCCAGCAGCTTACTTGGGGGCTCCTACGAGCAGTACTTC	CASSLLGGSYEQYF
TRBD1	NA	TRBJ2-7	TRBV9	TGTGCCAGCAGCGTAGGGCCGCAGGGACAGGGGTTCCACGAGCAGTACTTC	CASSVGPQGQGFHEQYF
NA	NA	TRBJ1-1	TRBV9	TGTGCCAGCAAGCGGAACGCCGGGGGCACTGAAGCTTTCTTT	CASKRNAGGTEAFF
NA	NA	TRBJ1-5	TRBV18	TGTGCCAGCTCACCACCGATGGGTCAGCCCCAGCATTTT	CASSPPMGQPQHF
TRBD1	NA	TRBJ2-2	TRBV7-2	TGTGCCAGCAGGCCGACAGGGGGGAACACCGGGGAGCTGTTTTTT	CASRPTGGNTGELFF
NA	few	TRBJ1-4	TRBV6-5	TGTGCCAGCAGCCCGATGAGCGCTAATGAAAAACTGTTTTTT	CASSPMSANEKLFF
NA	NA	TRBJ1-3	TRBV4-3	TGCGCCAGCAGCCACAGTGACTCTGGAAACACCATATATTTT	CASSHSDSGNTIYF